This TCR beta chain was sequenced in a study of T cells in Graves' hyperthyroidism and ophthalmopathy. The source material, RNA transcripts, was used to amplify TCR beta CDR3 regions. First-round RT-PCR targeting the TCR CDR3 was performed with the HTBI primer set. TCRdb itself ran the multiplex PCR reads through MiXCR, one entry per CDR3 protein. This table has about 680,000 distinct CDR3 sequences, 35% appearing once. V was trimmed by 0 bases and J by 7 bases, leaving 12 bases between them. The CDR3 loop spans 13 amino acids. The germline V gene has CDR1 SQVTM and CDR2 ANQGSEA. This clonotype was counted only a few times.

Specimen: blood. This clonotype was sampled from a middle-aged woman with Graves' hyperthyroidism. The rearrangement uses TRBV29-1 and TRBJ1-1; weak D call: TRBD1 (6 bases). DNA of the CDR3: TGCAGCGTTGAAGATCAGGGGTATAGTGAAGCTTTCTTT. It encodes CSVEDQGYSEAFF. The variable domain in full, with the rest retrieved from reference TRBV29-1 and TRBJ1-1, is SAVISQKPSRDICQRGTSLTIQCQVDSQVTMMFWYRQQPGQSLTLIATANQGSEATYESGFVIDKFPISRPNLTFSTLTVSNMSPEDSSIYLCSVEDQGYSEAFFGQGTRLTVV.